This T cell receptor beta chain was recovered during a study of blood T cell repertoires in COVID-19. This clone was seen once. TCRdb keeps only in-frame clones here, not all; method: immunoSEQ multiplex PCR. The sample contains roughly 140,000 clones, almost 85% of which appear only once. The sequence derives from a man in his fifties or sixties with acute or convalescent COVID-19. Sequenced input: peripheral blood.

As DNA, the CDR3 is TGTGCCAGCATCGAATCGGGGAAGAACACTGAAGCTTTCTTT. Protein product: CASIESGKNTEAFF. The rearrangement uses TRBV25-1 and TRBJ1-1; D gene uncertain. The CDR3 consists of 14 residues. Germline CDR1 reads MGHDK; CDR2 reads SYGVNS. Trimming stripped 7 bases from V and 1 base from J, with 13 bases between. The full variable domain, completed using reference TRBV25-1 and TRBJ1-1, is EADIYQTPRYLVIGTGKKITLECSQTMGHDKMYWYQQDPGMELHLIHYSYGVNSTEKGDLSSESTVSRIRTEHFPLTLESARPSHTSQYLCASIESGKNTEAFFGQGTRLTVV.